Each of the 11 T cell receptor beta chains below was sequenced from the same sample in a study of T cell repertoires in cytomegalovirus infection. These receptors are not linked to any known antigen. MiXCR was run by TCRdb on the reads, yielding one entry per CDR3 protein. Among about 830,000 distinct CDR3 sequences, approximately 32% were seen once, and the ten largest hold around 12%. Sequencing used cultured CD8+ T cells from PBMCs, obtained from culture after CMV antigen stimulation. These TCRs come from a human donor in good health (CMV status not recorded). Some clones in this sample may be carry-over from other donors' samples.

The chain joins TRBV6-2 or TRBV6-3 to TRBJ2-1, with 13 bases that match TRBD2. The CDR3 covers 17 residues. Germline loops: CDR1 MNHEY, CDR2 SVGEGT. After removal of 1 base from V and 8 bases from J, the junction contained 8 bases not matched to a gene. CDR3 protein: CASSYWTSGGGVDEQFF. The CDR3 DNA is TGTGCCAGCAGTTACTGGACTAGCGGGGGTGGAGTGGATGAGCAGTTCTTC.

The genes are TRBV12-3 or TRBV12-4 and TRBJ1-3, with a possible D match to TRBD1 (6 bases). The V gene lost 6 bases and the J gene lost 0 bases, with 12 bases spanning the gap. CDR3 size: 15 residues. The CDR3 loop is CASRGTGSSGNTIYF. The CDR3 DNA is TGTGCCAGCAGGGGCACAGGGAGCTCTGGAAACACCATATATTTT.

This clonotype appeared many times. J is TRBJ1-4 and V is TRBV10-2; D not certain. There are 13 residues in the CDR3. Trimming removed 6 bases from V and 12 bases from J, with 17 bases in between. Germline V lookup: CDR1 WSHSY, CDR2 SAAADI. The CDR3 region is CASRKQITWELFF. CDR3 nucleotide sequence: TGCGCCAGCAGAAAACAGATCACCTGGGAACTGTTTTTT.

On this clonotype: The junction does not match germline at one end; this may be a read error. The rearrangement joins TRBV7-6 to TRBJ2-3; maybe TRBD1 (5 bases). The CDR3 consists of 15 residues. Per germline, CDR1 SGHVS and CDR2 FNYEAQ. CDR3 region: CAISLDPGITDTQYF. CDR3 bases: TGTGCCATCAGCTTAGATCCAGGGATCACAGATACGCAGTATTTT.

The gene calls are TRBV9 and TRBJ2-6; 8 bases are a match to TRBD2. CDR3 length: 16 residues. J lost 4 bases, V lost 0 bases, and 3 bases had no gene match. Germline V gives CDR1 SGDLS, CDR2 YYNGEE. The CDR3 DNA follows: TGTGCCAGCAGCGTAGCGGGGGGGCAGGGGGCCAACGTCCTGACTTTC. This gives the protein CASSVAGGQGANVLTF.

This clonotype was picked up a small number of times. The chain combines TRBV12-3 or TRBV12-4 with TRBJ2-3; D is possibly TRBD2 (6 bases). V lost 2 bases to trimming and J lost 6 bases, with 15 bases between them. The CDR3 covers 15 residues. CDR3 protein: CASSLWNRGTDTQYF. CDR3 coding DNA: TGTGCCAGCAGTTTATGGAACCGGGGGACGGATACGCAGTATTTT.

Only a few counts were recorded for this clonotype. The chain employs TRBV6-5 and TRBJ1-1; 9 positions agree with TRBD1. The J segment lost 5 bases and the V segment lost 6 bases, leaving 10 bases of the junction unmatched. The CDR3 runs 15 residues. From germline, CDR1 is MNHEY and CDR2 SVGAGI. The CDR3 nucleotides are TGTGCCAGCAGGAACACAGGGGGCGCCGGGACTGAAGCTTTCTTT. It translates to CASRNTGGAGTEAFF.

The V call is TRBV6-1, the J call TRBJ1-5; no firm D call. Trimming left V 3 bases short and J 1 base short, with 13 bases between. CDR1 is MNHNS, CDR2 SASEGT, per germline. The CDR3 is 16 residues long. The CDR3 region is CASSEMNIGSNQPQHF. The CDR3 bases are TGTGCCAGCAGTGAGATGAACATAGGGAGCAATCAGCCCCAGCATTTT.

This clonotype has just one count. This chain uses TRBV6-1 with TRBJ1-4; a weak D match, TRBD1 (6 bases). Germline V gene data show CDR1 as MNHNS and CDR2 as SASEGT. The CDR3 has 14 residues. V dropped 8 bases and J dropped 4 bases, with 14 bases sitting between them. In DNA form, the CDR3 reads TGTGCCAGCGACTCCAGGGGCCTTAATGAAAAACTGTTTTTT. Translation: CASDSRGLNEKLFF.

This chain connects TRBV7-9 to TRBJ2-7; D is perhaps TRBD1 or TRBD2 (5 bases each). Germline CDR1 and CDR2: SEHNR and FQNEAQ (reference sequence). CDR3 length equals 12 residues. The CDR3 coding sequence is TGTACATCGGGGCAGGGTTCCTACGAGCAGTACGTC. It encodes CTSGQGSYEQYV.

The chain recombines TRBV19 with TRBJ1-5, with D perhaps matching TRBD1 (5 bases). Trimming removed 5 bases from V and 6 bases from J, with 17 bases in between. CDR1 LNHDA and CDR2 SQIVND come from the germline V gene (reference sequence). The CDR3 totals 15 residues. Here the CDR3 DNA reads TGTGCCAGTAGTTCCCCCCGGACACTGGGTCAGCCCCAGCATTTT. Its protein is CASSSPRTLGQPQHF.